This passage covers 23 T cell receptor beta chains from one sample sequenced in a study of post-analysis software for immune sequencing data (dated by TCRdb to 2014 to 2015). General study outcomes and caveats: Four or five TRBV segments, including TRBV5-6, TRBV5-1 and TRBV20-1, were significantly more frequent in patients than controls.

Their antigen targets remain unknown. The receptor library was made with PCR. Sequencer: Illumina HiSeq 2500. To reduce PCR and sequencing biases, unique molecular identifiers were built into the TCR beta cDNA libraries. TCRdb itself trimmed the public reads at Q25 with fastp, ran MiXCR and retained productive beta chains. Merged by CDR3 protein, the rows form single entries marked with the most common genes and DNA. The sample table records hundreds of thousands of distinct CDR3 sequences; approximately 59% of these occur just once. The top ten clonotypes cover 11% of the sample. The specimen sequenced was blood. The origin of the receptors is a girl aged 2-10 years with multiple sclerosis.

V and J are TRBV6-5 and TRBJ1-2; D gene uncertain. CDR1 and CDR2 (germline): MNHEY, SVGAGI. Between the trimmed V and J ends, which lost 0 bases and 4 bases, there was a span of 9 bases. The CDR3 spans 14 residues. This CDR3 reads CASSYSENVYGYTF. CDR3 nucleotides: TGTGCCAGCAGTTACTCGGAGAACGTCTATGGCTACACCTTC.

CDR3 sequence reads: CASSTKWGAGKETQYF. In nucleotides, the CDR3 is TGTGCCAGCAGCACAAAGTGGGGGGCCGGTAAAGAGACCCAGTACTTC. The rearrangement links TRBV6-1 to TRBJ2-5; tentatively, D is TRBD1 or TRBD2 (6 bases each). V was clipped by 6 bases and J by 3 bases, with 20 bases between them. Per germline, CDR1 MNHNS and CDR2 SASEGT. This CDR3 comprises 16 residues.

This chain's CDR3 is CSVELGETQYF. Here the CDR3 DNA reads TGCAGCGTTGAGCTGGGAGAGACCCAGTACTTC. The gene calls are TRBV29-1 and TRBJ2-5; D remains ambiguous. The germline V gene has CDR1 SQVTM and CDR2 ANQGSEA. Trimming removed 3 bases from V and 4 bases from J, with 6 bases in between. The CDR3 runs to 11 residues.

The table lists this clonotype with a few counts. The V call is TRBV20-1, the J call TRBJ2-1; D is unclear. CDR1 and CDR2 from the germline V gene are DFQATT and SNEGSKA (reference sequence). V lost 0 bases and J 9 bases, leaving 12 bases between the germline ends. There are 13 residues in the CDR3. CDR3 loop: CSARDPSLSEQFF. The DNA for the CDR3 is TGCAGTGCTAGAGATCCCTCACTTAGTGAGCAGTTCTTC.

The gene calls are TRBV10-1 and TRBJ1-6; D ambiguous. This CDR3 contains 14 residues. V shed 3 bases and J shed 7 bases, with 10 bases lying between them. CDR1 and CDR2 (germline): WNHNN, SYGVQD (reference sequence). The CDR3 reads CASSETTGNSPLHF. Here the CDR3 DNA reads TGCGCCAGCAGTGAAACGACTGGGAATTCACCCCTCCACTTT.

The chain joins TRBV11-2 to TRBJ2-7; TRBD2 is a possible D gene (5 bases). CDR1 is SGHAT and CDR2 is FQNNGV in the germline V gene. This CDR3 region has 14 residues. Trimming removed 0 bases at V and 3 bases at J, with 9 bases between. CDR3 coding DNA: TGTGCCAGCAGCTTAGATCGGGGAATCTACGAGCAGTACTTC. It specifies CASSLDRGIYEQYF.

The genes are TRBV20-1 and TRBJ2-7; 8 bases are a match to TRBD2. The germline CDR1 and CDR2 sequences are DFQATT and SNEGSKA (reference sequence). J was trimmed by 0 bases and V by 5 bases; bases with no gene match: 6. There are 14 residues in the CDR3. The CDR3 nucleotides read TGCAGTGCTGCCCACGGGGGGGCCTCCTACGAGCAGTACTTC. Translated, it gives CSAAHGGASYEQYF.

The chain links TRBV12-3 or TRBV12-4 to TRBJ1-6; no definite D call. The CDR3 is 13 amino acids. V gave up 7 bases and J gave up 6 bases, with 10 bases separating them. This CDR3 reads CASTKTVNSPLHF. CDR3 DNA: TGTGCCAGCACCAAGACGGTTAATTCACCCCTCCACTTT.

The V gene is TRBV20-1, the J gene TRBJ1-1; D gene uncertain. Germline V gene lookup returns CDR1 DFQATT and CDR2 SNEGSKA (reference sequence). The CDR3 runs to 14 residues. Trimming left V 0 bases short and J 0 bases short, with 8 bases between. CDR3 coding DNA: TGCAGTGCTAGAGATGGCAGGATGAACACTGAAGCTTTCTTT. Translation gives CSARDGRMNTEAFF.

This chain joins TRBV11-2 and TRBJ2-3, with TRBD2 as a possible D gene (5 bases). The V gene's germline CDR1 is SGHAT and CDR2 FQNNGV. The CDR3 loop spans 15 amino acids. Trimming shortened V by 1 base and J by 6 bases, and 14 bases separated the two germline ends. The CDR3 DNA sequence: TGTGCCAGCAGCTTAGTTCCGTTAGCGTCGGATACGCAGTATTTT. Translation: CASSLVPLASDTQYF. Using reference TRBV11-2 and TRBJ2-3 for the parts outside the CDR3, the full variable domain is EAGVAQSPRYKIIEKRQSVAFWCNPISGHATLYWYQQILGQGPKLLIQFQNNGVVDDSQLPKDRFSAERLKGVDSTLKIQPAKLEDSAVYLCASSLVPLASDTQYFGPGTRLTVL.

The chain combines TRBV20-1 with TRBJ2-1, with D possibly being TRBD1 or TRBD2 (5 bases each). The germline V gene has CDR1 DFQATT and CDR2 SNEGSKA (reference sequence). This CDR3 comprises 16 residues. CDR3 DNA: TGCAGCGCAATTCAACCGTGGGGGAGCTCCTACAATGAGCAGTTCTTC. Residues: CSAIQPWGSSYNEQFF.

The chain links TRBV6-6 to TRBJ2-3; TRBD2 is a possible D gene (5 bases). The ends were cut back, 7 bases at V and 5 bases at J, with 19 bases in the middle. The CDR3 covers 15 residues. Germline CDR1 and CDR2: MNHNY and SVGAGI (reference sequence). CDR3 sequence reads: CASTKTGSVIDTQYF. In DNA form, the CDR3 reads TGTGCCAGCACCAAGACGGGAAGCGTTATAGATACGCAGTATTTT.

V gene TRBV20-1 combines with J gene TRBJ1-1; maybe TRBD1 (5 bases). V gave up 0 bases and J gave up 4 bases, with 12 bases separating them. Germline V lookup: CDR1 DFQATT, CDR2 SNEGSKA (reference sequence). This CDR3 is built from 14 residues. The CDR3 loop reads CSARDVNRLTEAFF. CDR3 in DNA: TGCAGTGCTAGAGATGTTAACAGGCTCACTGAAGCTTTCTTT.

The CDR3 sequence is CASSTRDREETQYF. The DNA of the CDR3 is TGTGCCAGCAGTACACGGGACAGGGAAGAGACCCAGTACTTC. This sequence joins TRBV12-3 or TRBV12-4 and TRBJ2-5; 9 bases align to TRBD1. V was pared by 5 bases and J by 3 bases, with 4 bases of the junction left unmatched. The CDR3 extends over 14 amino acids.

The V and J genes are TRBV7-9 and TRBJ2-7; the match to TRBD2 covers 7 bases. The CDR3 sequence is 14 residues long. V dropped 6 bases and J dropped 3; count of bases not matched to a gene: 8. Germline assignment: CDR1 SEHNR and CDR2 FQNEAQ (reference sequence). In DNA, the CDR3 is TGTGCCAGCAGTTCGACTAGCCGGTACTACGAGCAGTACTTC. This encodes CASSSTSRYYEQYF. Full variable domain (remainder filled in from reference TRBV7-9 and TRBJ2-7): DTGVSQNPRHKITKRGQNVTFRCDPISEHNRLYWYRQTLGQGPEFLTYFQNEAQLEKSRLLSDRFSAERPKGSFSTLEIQRTEQGDSAMYLCASSSTSRYYEQYFGPGTRLTVT.

This clonotype was detected ten times or more. The chain joins TRBV13 to TRBJ2-1; 7 positions agree with TRBD2. Germline-derived CDR1 and CDR2 are PRHDT and FYEKMQ (reference sequence). V shed 0 bases, J shed 9 bases, and the junction held 2 bases outside the gene matches. The CDR3 sequence is 13 residues long. In DNA form, the CDR3 reads TGTGCCAGCAGCTTAGGCTTAGCGGGTGAGCAGTTCTTC. It translates to CASSLGLAGEQFF. The full variable domain, in which reference TRBV13 and TRBJ2-1 provide the parts outside the CDR3, is AAGVIQSPRHLIKEKRETATLKCYPIPRHDTVYWYQQGPGQDPQFLISFYEKMQSDKGSIPDRFSAQQFSDYHSELNMSSLELGDSALYFCASSLGLAGEQFFGPGTRLTVL.

The chain carries TRBV6-5 and TRBJ1-2; D gene unclear. The V gene lost 2 bases and the J gene lost 7 bases, with 17 bases spanning the gap. The CDR3 has 15 amino acids. Germline V gives CDR1 MNHEY, CDR2 SVGAGI. The CDR3 nucleotides read TGTGCCAGCAGTTACGGGAAACCGTCGGACTGTGGCTACACCTTC. It yields the protein CASSYGKPSDCGYTF.

The chain joins TRBV5-1 to TRBJ1-1; 8 bases match TRBD1. Germline CDR1 is SGHRS and CDR2 is YFSETQ. J lost 5 bases, V lost 3 bases, and 9 bases had no gene match. This CDR3 is built from 15 residues. In nucleotides, the CDR3 is TGCGCCAGCAGCTCCTTGACAGGGGCGGGAACTGAAGCTTTCTTT. It yields the protein CASSSLTGAGTEAFF.

The chain uses TRBV14 and TRBJ1-1, with 8 positions matching TRBD1. Germline-derived CDR1 and CDR2 are SGHDN and FVKESK. Trimming at V came to 2 bases and at J to 5 bases, leaving 16 bases not matched to a gene. There are 18 residues in the CDR3. The CDR3 spells CASSQNSGQGQGKTEAFF. The CDR3 DNA is TGTGCCAGCAGCCAAAATTCCGGACAGGGACAAGGGAAGACTGAAGCTTTCTTT. Drawing the rest from reference TRBV14 and TRBJ1-1, the complete variable domain is EAGVTQFPSHSVIEKGQTVTLRCDPISGHDNLYWYRRVMGKEIKFLLHFVKESKQDESGMPNNRFLAERTGGTYSTLKVQPAELEDSGVYFCASSQNSGQGQGKTEAFFGQGTRLTVV.

The chain joins TRBV11-2 to TRBJ2-1; 12 bases align to TRBD2. With V trimmed by 3 bases and J by 7 bases, 1 base remained unmatched. Germline CDR1 is SGHAT and CDR2 is FQNNGV. This CDR3 has 14 amino acids. The DNA for the CDR3 is TGTGCCAGCAGCTTTACTAGCGGGGGGAATGAGCAGTTCTTC. This codes for CASSFTSGGNEQFF. The full variable domain, with the rest looked up from reference TRBV11-2 and TRBJ2-1, is EAGVAQSPRYKIIEKRQSVAFWCNPISGHATLYWYQQILGQGPKLLIQFQNNGVVDDSQLPKDRFSAERLKGVDSTLKIQPAKLEDSAVYLCASSFTSGGNEQFFGPGTRLTVL.

The rearrangement uses TRBV25-1 and TRBJ1-1, with D maybe TRBD1 (5 bases). This CDR3 contains 12 residues. Germline values: CDR1 MGHDK, CDR2 SYGVNS. V was trimmed by 6 bases and J by 7 bases, leaving 12 bases between them. CDR3 coding DNA: TGTGCCAGCAGCGAGCGGGACCGTGAAGCTTTCTTT. Amino acids: CASSERDREAFF. The whole variable domain, filled in from reference TRBV25-1 and TRBJ1-1, reads EADIYQTPRYLVIGTGKKITLECSQTMGHDKMYWYQQDPGMELHLIHYSYGVNSTEKGDLSSESTVSRIRTEHFPLTLESARPSHTSQYLCASSERDREAFFGQGTRLTVV.

This chain links TRBV9 with TRBJ2-5, with D perhaps being TRBD1 or TRBD2 (5 bases each). The J call is doubtful: the DNA matches TRBJ2-7 better. Germline CDR1 is SGDLS and CDR2 is YYNGEE. The CDR3 sequence is 14 residues long. CDR3 in DNA: TGTGCCAGCAGCCCCCGGGGACGGAACTACGAGCAGTACTTC. The encoded protein is CASSPRGRNYEQYF.

This chain links TRBV6-1 with TRBJ2-7, with TRBD2 matching over 9 bases. The CDR3 extends over 15 amino acids. The V gene end was trimmed by 1 base and the J gene end by 5 bases; junction bases not matched to a gene: 6. Germline CDR1 MNHNS, CDR2 SASEGT. CDR3 coding DNA: TGTGCCAGCAGTGAAGGGGCGGGAGGGCCTCACGAGCAGTACTTC. Its protein product is CASSEGAGGPHEQYF.